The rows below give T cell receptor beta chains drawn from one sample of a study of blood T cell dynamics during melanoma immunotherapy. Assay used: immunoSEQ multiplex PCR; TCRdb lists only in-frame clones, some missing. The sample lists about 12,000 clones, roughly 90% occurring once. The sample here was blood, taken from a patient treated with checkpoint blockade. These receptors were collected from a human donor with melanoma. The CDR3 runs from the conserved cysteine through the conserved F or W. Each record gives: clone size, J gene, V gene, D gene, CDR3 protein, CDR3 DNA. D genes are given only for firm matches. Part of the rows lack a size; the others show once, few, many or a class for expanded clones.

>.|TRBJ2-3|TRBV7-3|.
CASSTQNTQYF
TGTGCCAGCAGCACCCAAAATACGCAGTATTTT
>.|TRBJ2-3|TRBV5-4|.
CASSPGTVAQYF
TGTGCCAGCAGCCCTGGGACGGTGGCGCAGTATTTT
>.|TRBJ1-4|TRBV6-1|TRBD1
CASSGRDRGPATNEKLFF
TGTGCCAGCAGTGGTCGAGACAGGGGACCTGCAACTAATGAAAAACTGTTTTTT
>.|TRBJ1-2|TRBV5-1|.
CASPGPRGAMGYTF
TGCGCCAGCCCGGGGCCGCGAGGGGCTATGGGCTACACCTTC
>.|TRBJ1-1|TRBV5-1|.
CATSQAGPWNTEAFF
TGCGCCACCTCACAGGCAGGCCCCTGGAACACTGAAGCTTTCTTT
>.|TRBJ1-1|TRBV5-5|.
CASRLTGTIEAFF
TGTGCCAGCAGGTTGACAGGTACCATTGAAGCTTTCTTT
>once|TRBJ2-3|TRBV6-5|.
CASSYSGAGPADTQYF
TGTGCCAGCAGTTACTCCGGCGCAGGGCCGGCAGATACGCAGTATTTT
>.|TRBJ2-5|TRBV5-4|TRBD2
CASSFGLAGGRETQYF
TGTGCCAGCAGCTTTGGGCTAGCGGGGGGGCGGGAGACCCAGTACTTC
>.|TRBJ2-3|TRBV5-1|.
CASSLASGGDTDTQYF
TGCGCCAGCAGCTTGGCCTCCGGGGGCGACACAGATACGCAGTATTTT
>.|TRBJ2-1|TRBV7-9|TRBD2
CASSLATSGSSGPYNEQFF
TGTGCCAGCAGCTTAGCGACTAGCGGGAGTAGCGGTCCGTACAATGAGCAGTTCTTC
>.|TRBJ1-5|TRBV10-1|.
CASSESWNQPQHF
TGCGCCAGCAGTGAGTCGTGGAATCAGCCCCAGCATTTT
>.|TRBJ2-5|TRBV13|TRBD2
CASSLLAGGVETQYF
TGTGCCAGCAGCTTACTAGCGGGGGGCGTGGAGACCCAGTACTTC
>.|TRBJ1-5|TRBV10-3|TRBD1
CAISEHQDREGQPQHF
TGTGCCATCAGTGAACACCAGGACAGGGAGGGTCAGCCCCAGCATTTT
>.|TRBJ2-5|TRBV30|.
CAWSVKGMRGEETQYF
TGTGCCTGGAGTGTAAAGGGAATGAGGGGGGAAGAGACCCAGTACTTC
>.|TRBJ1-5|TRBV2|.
CASGDQPQHF
TGTGCCTCAGGGGATCAGCCCCAGCATTTT
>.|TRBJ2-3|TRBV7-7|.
CASSPRGGGTDTQYF
TGTGCCAGCAGCCCCCGAGGGGGTGGCACAGATACGCAGTATTTT
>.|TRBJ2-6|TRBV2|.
CASRENPRDAGANVLTF
TGTGCCAGCAGAGAAAACCCCCGGGACGCTGGGGCCAACGTCCTGACTTTC
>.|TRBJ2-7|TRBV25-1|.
CASSSGGGAIYEQYF
TGTGCCAGCAGTAGTGGAGGGGGGGCTATTTACGAGCAGTACTTC
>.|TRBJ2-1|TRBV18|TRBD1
CASSLGQGGYNEQFF
TGTGCCAGCTCCCTAGGACAGGGTGGGTACAATGAGCAGTTCTTC
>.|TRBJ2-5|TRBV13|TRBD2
CASSSLTLMLAGGVSEQYF
TGTGCCAGCAGCTCCCTAACACTCATGCTAGCGGGAGGCGTCAGTGAGCAGTACTTC
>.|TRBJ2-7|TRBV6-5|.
CASSYNRWGKQYF
TGTGCCAGCAGTTACAACAGGTGGGGGAAGCAGTACTTC
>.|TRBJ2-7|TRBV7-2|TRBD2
CASSSLAGGYEQYF
TGTGCCAGCAGCTCCCTAGCGGGAGGCTACGAGCAGTACTTC
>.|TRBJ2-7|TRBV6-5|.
CASSYSTTPGNEQYF
TGTGCCAGCAGTTACTCTACAACCCCGGGGAACGAGCAGTACTTC
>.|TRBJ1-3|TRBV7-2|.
CASSLGPPETGNTIYF
TGTGCCAGCAGCTTAGGTCCACCGGAAACTGGAAACACCATATATTTT
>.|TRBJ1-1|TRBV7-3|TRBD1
CASSSSQGVSTRAFF
TGTGCCAGCAGCTCATCTCAGGGGGTCTCGACCAGAGCTTTCTTT
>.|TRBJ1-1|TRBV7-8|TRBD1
CASSFLDRDTEAFF
TGTGCCAGCAGCTTTTTGGACAGGGACACTGAAGCTTTCTTT
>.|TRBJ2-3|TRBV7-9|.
CASSTTQGWTDTQYF
TGTGCCAGCAGCACTACACAGGGTTGGACAGATACGCAGTATTTT
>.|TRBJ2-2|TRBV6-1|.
CATPRPTVTGELFF
TGTGCCACTCCCCGGCCGACGGTCACCGGGGAGCTGTTTTTT
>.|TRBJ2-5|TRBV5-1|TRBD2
CASSASTSGGGQETQYF
TGCGCCAGCAGCGCGTCGACTAGCGGGGGCGGACAAGAGACCCAGTACTTC
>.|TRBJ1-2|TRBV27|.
CASSNPPGLQYGYTF
TGTGCCAGCAGTAATCCGCCGGGCCTTCAGTATGGCTACACCTTC
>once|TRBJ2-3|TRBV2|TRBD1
CASIQGLYSTDTQYF
TGTGCCAGCATACAGGGGCTCTATAGCACAGATACGCAGTATTTT
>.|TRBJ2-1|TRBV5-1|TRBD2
CASSITSGPYNEQFF
TGCGCCAGCAGCATTACTAGCGGTCCCTACAATGAGCAGTTCTTC
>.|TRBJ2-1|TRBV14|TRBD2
CASSQGASGRYNEQFF
TGTGCCAGCAGCCAAGGGGCTAGCGGGAGATACAATGAGCAGTTCTTC
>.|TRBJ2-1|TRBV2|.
CASSEVPMNEQFF
TGTGCCAGCAGTGAAGTGCCTATGAATGAGCAGTTCTTC
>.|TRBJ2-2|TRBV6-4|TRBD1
CASSGTENTGELFF
TGTGCCAGCAGCGGGACAGAGAACACCGGGGAGCTGTTTTTT
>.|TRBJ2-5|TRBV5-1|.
CASSLGQETQYF
TGCGCCAGCAGCTTGGGCCAAGAGACCCAGTACTTC
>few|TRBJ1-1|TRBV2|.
CASSVERGHMNTEAFF
TGTGCCAGCAGTGTCGAAAGGGGTCACATGAACACTGAAGCTTTCTTT